This T cell receptor beta chain emerged from a study of blood T cell repertoires in COVID-19 (dated by TCRdb to 2018 to 2020). For the wider study: Samples covering the acute and convalescent phases of COVID-19 were provided by collaborators in the United States, Italy and Spain. The prospective study material was composed of cDNA or gDNA derived from T cells, B-cell-depleted T cells, or PBMCs. The dataset comprised deeply sampled blood TCRbeta repertoires from subjects exposed to, actively infected with, or recovered from COVID-19. A freely available public database, intended as a resource for researchers studying the immune response to SARS-CoV-2, is where the repertoires were released. The samples were drawn from two sources: the first 160 participants of the ongoing ImmuneRACE study, and 950 to 1,500 subjects contributed by 6 global collaborators. Sample metadata almost always included a de-identified subject ID, COVID-19 status, age in years and sex. Where HLA class I and class II types were available, the types were taken from metadata supplied by the sample provider, not from assay-based typing. Findings and caveats that apply to the study as a whole: The amount of clinical and demographic metadata varied by source and participant and was provided uncurated.

Each collaborating institution followed its own protocols to collect whole blood in K2EDTA tubes. Collaborator samples were shipped for TCRbeta analysis as frozen whole blood, isolated PBMCs, or DNA extracted from either sample type. The CDR3 goes from the cysteine to the phenylalanine over 13 residues. The only DNA kept is the CDR3, 39 bases in frame from the first base. CDR1 SGHTA and CDR2 FQGNSA are derived from the germline V gene. From V the trimming removes 6 bases and from J it removes 5 bases, while the gene matches leave 7 bases of the junction unaccounted for. A remark on this clone: There is no known antigen for this receptor. Base-call qualities are not available, and no considerably larger clone is one nucleotide away.

TCRbeta CDR3 regions were amplified from genomic DNA by means of the immunoSEQ Assay, a bias-controlled multiplex PCR. The paper's data handling went like this. Nucleated cell counts per sample were estimated from amplification of reference gene primers within the assay. Sequence reads were collapsed and filtered to measure the absolute abundance of every unique TCRbeta CDR3 rearrangement. Productive Simpson clonality was computed per sample as the square root of Simpson's diversity index over productive rearrangements. Imported from immuneACCESS, the table was reduced by TCRdb to in-frame sequences with V and J called. These copies leave out some clones; in studies compared against another copy, an unresolved V gene accounts for under half, and the cause of the remainder is not known. V and J calls and clone size are copied from that table; D and trimming were computed from the DNA. The sample data list nearly 110,000 clones, and approximately 88% of these were observed just once. Approximately 4.4% of the sample goes to the ten largest clones.

The origin of this receptor is a human donor in a cohort sampled during active COVID-19. Here the chain combines TRBV7-2 and TRBJ2-7; TRBD1 fits 7 bases in the junction. Sequencing input: peripheral blood. The bases read TGTGCCAGCAGTCAGACAGGGTTGAACGAGCAGTACTTC. The translation is CASSQTGLNEQYF.